Listed below are T cell receptor beta chains from one sample, sequenced in a study of blood T cell repertoires in COVID-19. Here immunoSEQ multiplex PCR was the method, and the copy in TCRdb shows in-frame clones only, minus some. Altogether some 210,000 clones are present, approximately 84% being singletons, with the ten largest covering less than 8%. The sample comprised peripheral blood. The receptors originated from a woman aged 50 to 60 with active or convalescent COVID-19. Each CDR3 is given with its conserved first and last residue. The order of the fields is V gene, D gene, J gene, clone size, CDR3 protein, CDR3 DNA. The D gene is left open where the match is weak. Clone size is stated in some rows and not others, as once, few, many or a class when expanded.

TRBV29-1,.,TRBJ1-6,.,CSVGQGRNSPLHF,TGCAGCGTTGGGCAGGGTCGGAATTCACCCCTCCACTTT
TRBV7-6,TRBD1,TRBJ2-2,.,CASSPTPDRGSGELFF,TGTGCCAGCAGTCCAACCCCCGACAGGGGGTCCGGGGAGCTGTTTTTT
TRBV18,TRBD1,TRBJ1-2,.,CASSPGQGARDGYTF,TGTGCCAGCTCACCCGGACAGGGGGCAAGGGATGGCTACACCTTC
TRBV19,.,TRBJ1-1,.,CASSPFGGNTEAFF,TGTGCCAGTAGCCCCTTCGGGGGGAACACTGAAGCTTTCTTT
TRBV5-4,.,TRBJ1-2,.,CASSSTVNYGYTF,TGTGCCAGCAGCTCTACAGTAAACTATGGCTACACCTTC
TRBV14,.,TRBJ1-6,.,CASSRAGGSPLHF,TGTGCCAGCAGCCGAGCCGGGGGTTCACCCCTCCACTTT
TRBV6-5,.,TRBJ2-2,.,CASRGGANTGELFF,TGTGCCAGCCGGGGCGGGGCGAACACCGGGGAGCTGTTTTTT
TRBV5-4,TRBD2,TRBJ2-2,.,CASSTGTSGSLNTGELFF,TGTGCCAGCAGCACCGGGACTAGCGGGAGCCTCAACACCGGGGAGCTGTTTTTT
TRBV6-1,.,TRBJ2-1,.,CASSEFGVSYNEQFF,TGTGCCAGCAGTGAGTTCGGGGTTTCCTACAATGAGCAGTTCTTC
TRBV29-1,.,TRBJ2-2,.,CSVEDSPLGVPTGELFF,TGCAGCGTTGAAGACTCGCCGCTCGGGGTACCCACCGGGGAGCTGTTTTTT
TRBV21-1,.,TRBJ1-2,.,CASSPGQGFYTF,TGTGCCAGCAGCCCGGGACAGGGTTTCTACACCTTC
TRBV11-3,TRBD2,TRBJ2-3,.,CASSLLADTDTQYF,TGTGCCAGCAGCTTACTAGCGGACACAGATACGCAGTATTTT
TRBV9,.,TRBJ1-2,.,CASSAPAGINYGYTF,TGTGCCAGCAGCGCCCCCGCAGGGATTAACTATGGCTACACCTTC
TRBV18,TRBD1,TRBJ1-2,few,CASSPDREGYGYTF,TGTGCCAGCTCGCCGGACAGGGAAGGGTATGGCTACACCTTC
TRBV4-1,.,TRBJ1-1,.,CASSQGGGRGNTEAFF,TGCGCCAGCAGCCAAGGGGGGGGCAGAGGGAACACTGAAGCTTTCTTT
TRBV5-1,TRBD1,TRBJ2-5,.,CASSLETGRETQYF,TGCGCCAGCAGCTTGGAGACAGGGAGAGAGACCCAGTACTTC
TRBV6-5,.,TRBJ1-6,few,CASSRETGSPLHF,TGTGCCAGCAGTCGAGAGACGGGTTCACCCCTCCACTTT
TRBV3-1/TRBV3-2,TRBD2,TRBJ2-7,.,CASSGTSGRAEQYF,TGTGCCAGCAGCGGGACTAGCGGGAGGGCCGAGCAGTACTTC
TRBV6-4,TRBD2,TRBJ2-1,.,CASSDSTSGGDYNEQFF,TGTGCCAGCAGTGACTCCACTAGCGGGGGGGACTACAATGAGCAGTTCTTC
TRBV9,TRBD2,TRBJ2-2,few,CASSLRLAGTTGELFF,TGTGCCAGCAGCCTCCGACTAGCGGGCACCACCGGGGAGCTGTTTTTT
TRBV6-5,TRBD1,TRBJ1-1,once,CASAGQGLTEAFF,TGTGCCAGCGCAGGACAGGGTCTCACTGAAGCTTTCTTT
TRBV11-2,.,TRBJ2-3,.,CASSSVWPDTQYF,TGTGCCAGCAGTTCCGTGTGGCCAGATACGCAGTATTTT
TRBV20-1,.,TRBJ2-2,.,CSAQNTGELFF,TGCAGTGCTCAGAACACCGGGGAGCTGTTTTTT
TRBV28,.,TRBJ2-5,.,CASSRGIQETQYF,TGTGCCAGCAGCCGAGGGATCCAAGAGACCCAGTACTTC
TRBV27,TRBD2,TRBJ2-7,.,CASSFAGTSGSYEQYF,TGTGCCAGCAGTTTCGCCGGTACTAGCGGGAGTTACGAGCAGTACTTC
TRBV5-5,TRBD1,TRBJ1-2,.,CASSLGQGAYGYTF,TGTGCCAGCAGCTTGGGGCAGGGGGCCTATGGCTACACCTTC
TRBV5-1,TRBD1,TRBJ1-1,few,CASSLTGGVTEAFF,TGCGCCAGCAGCTTGACAGGGGGAGTCACTGAAGCTTTCTTT
TRBV7-8,TRBD1,TRBJ1-2,.,CASSFRGTYGYTF,TGTGCCAGCAGCTTCAGGGGGACCTATGGCTACACCTTC
TRBV6-5,TRBD1,TRBJ2-7,.,CASEPGTVAYEQYF,TGTGCCAGCGAGCCCGGGACAGTGGCCTACGAGCAGTACTTC
TRBV6-1,TRBD2,TRBJ2-2,.,CASSERAGGYNTGELFF,TGTGCCAGCAGTGAAAGAGCGGGGGGGTATAACACCGGGGAGCTGTTTTTT
TRBV27,TRBD1,TRBJ2-2,.,CASSLRTGAGELFF,TGTGCCAGCAGTTTAAGGACAGGGGCCGGGGAGCTGTTTTTT
TRBV2,.,TRBJ2-3,.,CASCSLGPTDTQYF,TGTGCCAGCTGCAGCCTAGGCCCCACAGATACGCAGTATTTT
TRBV28,.,TRBJ2-7,.,CASSRRVVRSYEQYF,TGTGCCAGCAGTCGGCGGGTGGTACGCTCCTACGAGCAGTACTTC
TRBV6-5,TRBD1,TRBJ1-1,.,CASRGQGAGDTEAFF,TGTGCCAGCAGGGGACAGGGGGCGGGCGACACTGAAGCTTTCTTT
TRBV2,TRBD2,TRBJ2-4,.,CAGSGIRTKNIQYF,TGTGCGGGGAGCGGGATTAGGACCAAAAACATTCAGTACTTC
TRBV6-6,TRBD1,TRBJ2-5,.,CASSQNRGPVQETQYF,TGTGCCAGCAGCCAAAACAGGGGCCCCGTCCAAGAGACCCAGTACTTC
TRBV28,.,TRBJ2-1,.,CASSSSLNEQFF,TGTGCCAGCAGTTCTAGCCTAAATGAGCAGTTCTTC
TRBV3-1/TRBV3-2,TRBD1,TRBJ1-2,.,CASRSNSGGKADGYTF,TGTGCCAGCAGATCTAATTCAGGGGGAAAAGCTGATGGCTACACCTTC
TRBV3-1/TRBV3-2,.,TRBJ1-3,.,CASSPRGSGNTIYF,TGTGCCAGCAGCCCTAGGGGCTCTGGAAACACCATATATTTT
TRBV10-1,.,TRBJ1-3,.,CASSESGASGNTIYF,TGCGCCAGCAGTGAGTCGGGGGCTTCTGGAAACACCATATATTTT
TRBV27,TRBD1,TRBJ1-2,.,CASRTLGLVQGVDGYTF,TGTGCCAGCAGAACCCTGGGCCTCGTGCAGGGGGTAGATGGCTACACCTTC
TRBV5-1,TRBD1,TRBJ1-1,.,CASSSTGGVTEAFF,TGCGCCAGCAGCTCCACAGGGGGCGTCACTGAAGCTTTCTTT
TRBV7-3,TRBD1,TRBJ2-2,.,CASSSLGTVTGELFF,TGTGCCAGCAGCTCGTTGGGGACAGTCACCGGGGAGCTGTTTTTT